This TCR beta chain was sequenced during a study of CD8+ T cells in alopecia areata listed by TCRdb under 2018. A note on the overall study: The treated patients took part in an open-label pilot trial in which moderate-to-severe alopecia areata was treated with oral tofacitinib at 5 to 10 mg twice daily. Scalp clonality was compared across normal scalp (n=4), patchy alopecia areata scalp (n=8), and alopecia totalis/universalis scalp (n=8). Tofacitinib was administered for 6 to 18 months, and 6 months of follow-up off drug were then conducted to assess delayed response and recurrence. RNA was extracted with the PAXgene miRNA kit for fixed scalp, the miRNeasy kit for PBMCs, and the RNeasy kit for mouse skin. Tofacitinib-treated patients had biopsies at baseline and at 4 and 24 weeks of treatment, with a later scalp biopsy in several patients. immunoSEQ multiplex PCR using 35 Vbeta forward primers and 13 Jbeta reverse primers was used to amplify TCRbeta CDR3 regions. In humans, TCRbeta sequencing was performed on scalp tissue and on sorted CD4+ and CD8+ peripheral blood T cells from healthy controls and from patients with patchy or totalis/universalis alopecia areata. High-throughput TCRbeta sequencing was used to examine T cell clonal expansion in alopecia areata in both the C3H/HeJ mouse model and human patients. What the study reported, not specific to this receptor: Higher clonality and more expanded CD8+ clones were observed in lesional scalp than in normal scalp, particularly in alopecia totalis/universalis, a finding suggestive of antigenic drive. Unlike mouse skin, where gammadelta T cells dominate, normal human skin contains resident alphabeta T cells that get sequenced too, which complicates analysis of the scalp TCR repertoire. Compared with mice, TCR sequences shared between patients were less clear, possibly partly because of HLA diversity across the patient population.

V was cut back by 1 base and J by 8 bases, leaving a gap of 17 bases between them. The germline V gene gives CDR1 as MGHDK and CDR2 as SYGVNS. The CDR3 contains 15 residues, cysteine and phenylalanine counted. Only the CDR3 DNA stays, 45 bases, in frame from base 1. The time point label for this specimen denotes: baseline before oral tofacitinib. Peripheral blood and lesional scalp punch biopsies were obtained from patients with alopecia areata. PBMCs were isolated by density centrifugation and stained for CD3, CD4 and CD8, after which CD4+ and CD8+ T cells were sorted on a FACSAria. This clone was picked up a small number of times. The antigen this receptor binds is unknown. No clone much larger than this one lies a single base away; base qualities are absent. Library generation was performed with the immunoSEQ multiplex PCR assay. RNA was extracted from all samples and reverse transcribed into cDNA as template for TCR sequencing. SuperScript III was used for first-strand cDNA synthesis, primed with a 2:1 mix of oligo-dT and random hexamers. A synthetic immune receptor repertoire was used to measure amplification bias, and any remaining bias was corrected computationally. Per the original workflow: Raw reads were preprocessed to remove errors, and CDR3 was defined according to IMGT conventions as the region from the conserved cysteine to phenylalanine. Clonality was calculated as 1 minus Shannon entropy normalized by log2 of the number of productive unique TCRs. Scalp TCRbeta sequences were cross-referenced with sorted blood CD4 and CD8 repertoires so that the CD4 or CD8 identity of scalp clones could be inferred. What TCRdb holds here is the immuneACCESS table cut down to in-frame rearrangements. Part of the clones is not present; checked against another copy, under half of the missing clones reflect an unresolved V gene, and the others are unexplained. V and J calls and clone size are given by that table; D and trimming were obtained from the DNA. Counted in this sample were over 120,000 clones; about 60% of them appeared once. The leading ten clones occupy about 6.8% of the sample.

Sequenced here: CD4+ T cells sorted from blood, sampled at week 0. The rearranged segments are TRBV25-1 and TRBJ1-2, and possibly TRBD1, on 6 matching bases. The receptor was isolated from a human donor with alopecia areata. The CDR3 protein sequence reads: CASSESGNRVDGYTF. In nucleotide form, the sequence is TGTGCCAGCAGTGAATCGGGAAACAGGGTGGACGGCTACACCTTC.